One and the same sample provided the 20 T cell receptor beta chains below, sequenced in a study of T-cell reconstitution after alpha-beta-depleted transplantation in children. The authors prepared the TCRbeta library with unique molecular identifiers. TCRdb independently ran MiXCR on the PCR reads; one entry per CDR3 protein. The profile shows roughly 340,000 distinct CDR3 sequences, around 15% of them singletons. Sample: PBMCs, mostly from graft donor cells, taken 360 days after TCRalphabeta/CD19-depleted stem cell transplant. The receptor source for this set is a male patient aged 2-15 years who had a stem cell transplant for acute lymphoblastic leukemia, so the T cells may come from the graft donor.

This clonotype has ten or more counts. The chain is built from TRBV4-2 and TRBJ2-1; 10 bases are a match to TRBD2. In germline, CDR1 is LGHNA, CDR2 YNFKEQ. CDR3 length equals 16 residues. Trimming cost V 0 bases and J 8 bases; bases outside gene matches: 7. This CDR3 is CASSQDWLAGEDEQFF. The CDR3 DNA reads as TGTGCCAGCAGCCAAGATTGGCTAGCGGGAGAAGATGAGCAGTTCTTC.

J is TRBJ2-6 and V is TRBV7-9, with a tentative D call TRBD2 (6 bases). Trimming shortened V by 3 bases and J by 3 bases, and 15 bases separated the two germline ends. The CDR3 runs to 17 residues. Germline V gives CDR1 SEHNR, CDR2 FQNEAQ (reference sequence). The CDR3 DNA reads TGTGCCAGCAGCTTTGATGGAGGGGTTGGTGGGGCCAACGTCCTGACTTTC. Its translation is CASSFDGGVGGANVLTF.

This clonotype was detected only a few times. This chain connects TRBV12-3 or TRBV12-4 to TRBJ2-2; 9 bases are shared with TRBD1. The trim removed 6 bases at V and 7 bases at J, leaving 9 bases unmatched. The CDR3 extends over 15 amino acids. The CDR3 bases are TGTGCCAGCAGCCCGGGACAGGGCGGCGGCGGGGAGCTGTTTTTT. As protein: CASSPGQGGGGELFF.

This clonotype was detected a few times. The genes are TRBV12-3 or TRBV12-4 and TRBJ2-6, with 14 nucleotides matching TRBD2. The CDR3 loop spans 21 amino acids. J lost 2 bases, V lost 4 bases, and 13 bases had no gene match. DNA of the CDR3: TGTGCCAGCAGTTCCCAACTCTTCCGACTAGCGGGAGGGCCTGGGGCCAACGTCCTGACTTTC. Its translation is CASSSQLFRLAGGPGANVLTF.

This clonotype was recorded many times. The V gene is TRBV4-1, the J gene TRBJ2-5; no definite D call. Trimming took 0 bases from V and 4 from J, leaving 6 bases between them. Germline CDR1 is MGHRA and CDR2 is YSYEKL. The CDR3 is 13 residues long. The CDR3 DNA reads TGCGCCAGCAGCCAAGATAATGCAGAGACCCAGTACTTC. Amino acid sequence: CASSQDNAETQYF.

Only a few counts were recorded for this clonotype. This rearrangement joins TRBV4-2 to TRBJ2-6, with TRBD2 matching 11 bases. The CDR3 consists of 21 residues. Germline V gene sequence: CDR1 LGHNA, CDR2 YNFKEQ. Trimming removed 2 bases from V and 0 bases from J; junction bases left unmatched: 12. The CDR3: CASSQNPGTSGWRSGANVLTF. The CDR3 DNA reads as TGTGCCAGCAGCCAAAATCCCGGGACTAGCGGATGGCGCTCTGGGGCCAACGTCCTGACTTTC.

This chain joins TRBV10-3 and TRBJ2-7; no reliable D call. This CDR3 region has 16 residues. CDR1 ENHRY and CDR2 SYGVKD come from the germline V gene. V was trimmed by 3 bases and J by 5 bases, leaving 20 bases between them. Here the CDR3 DNA reads TGTGCCATCAGTGAACGATCCGGGCTTGCCCTGCACGAGCAGTACTTC. As protein: CAISERSGLALHEQYF.

The gene calls are TRBV20-1 and TRBJ2-5; the match to TRBD2 covers 7 bases. Trimming cost V 0 bases and J 5 bases; bases outside gene matches: 9. The germline V gene encodes CDR1 DFQATT and CDR2 SNEGSKA (reference sequence). This CDR3 contains 15 residues. In DNA, the CDR3 is TGCAGTGCTAGAGATTTGGGAGGGCCGGGGGAGACCCAGTACTTC. Translated: CSARDLGGPGETQYF.

This chain joins TRBV12-3 or TRBV12-4 and TRBJ2-3, with TRBD1 identical over 8 bases. This CDR3 is built from 16 residues. V lost 0 bases and J lost 2; bases outside the gene matches: 4. CDR3 sequence reads: CASSLATGAPTDTQYF. DNA for the CDR3: TGTGCCAGCAGTTTAGCGACAGGGGCTCCCACAGATACGCAGTATTTT.

In this sample, this clonotype turned up a few times. The gene calls are TRBV4-3 and TRBJ2-6, with D possibly TRBD1 on 6 matching bases. This CDR3 has 16 residues. Trimming shortened V by 1 base and J by 4 bases, and 11 bases separated the two germline ends. Germline V gene data show CDR1 as LGHNA and CDR2 as YSLEER. CDR3 protein: CASSQGGTSGANVLTF. CDR3 bases: TGCGCCAGCAGCCAAGGGGGGACATCGGGGGCCAACGTCCTGACTTTC.

This clonotype has just a few counts. The chain couples TRBV18 to TRBJ2-7; 10 nucleotides match TRBD2. The V and J ends lost 0 bases and 5 bases, in that order; junction bases with no gene match: 7. Germline CDR1 is KGHSH and CDR2 is LQKENI. The CDR3 has 16 residues. CDR3 protein: CASSPPSSGSRNEQYF. CDR3 DNA sequence: TGTGCCAGCTCACCACCGTCTAGCGGGAGTAGGAACGAGCAGTACTTC.

This clonotype was observed a few times. This chain connects TRBV4-2 to TRBJ2-1, with TRBD2 matching 10 bases. V trimming: 0 bases; J trimming: 6 bases; junction bases outside the gene matches: 5. The CDR3 covers 16 residues. CDR1 is LGHNA, CDR2 YNFKEQ, per germline. CDR3 sequence (DNA): TGTGCCAGCAGCCAAGAGCTAGCGGGGGCCCCCAATGAGCAGTTCTTC. Residues: CASSQELAGAPNEQFF.

The rearrangement links TRBV4-3 to TRBJ1-1; D gene unclear. V was cut by 2 bases and J by 5 bases, with 12 bases left in between. The germline CDR1 and CDR2 sequences are LGHNA and YSLEER. The CDR3 is 14 amino acids. CDR3 coding DNA: TGCGCCAGCAGCCAATTGGGCATGAGGACTGAAGCTTTCTTT. This translates into CASSQLGMRTEAFF.

This clonotype was observed a few times. This rearrangement joins TRBV6-2 or TRBV6-3 to TRBJ2-3; 7 nucleotides match TRBD2. The CDR3 loop spans 13 amino acids. V lost 6 bases, J lost 4 bases, and 4 bases stayed unmatched. Germline CDR1 reads MNHEY; CDR2 reads SVGEGT. The CDR3 DNA sequence: TGTGCCAGCAGCCGGGGACTACCAGATACGCAGTATTTT. Translating gives CASSRGLPDTQYF.

This clonotype was counted only a few times. The rearrangement joins TRBV7-2 to TRBJ2-3, with D possibly matching TRBD2 (6 bases). The CDR3 totals 14 residues. Germline V gene lookup returns CDR1 SGHTA and CDR2 FQGNSA. Trimming removed 5 bases from V and 2 bases from J, with 11 bases in between. This CDR3 reads CASSIRGTTDTQYF. The CDR3 bases are TGTGCCAGCAGCATACGCGGGACCACAGATACGCAGTATTTT.

This clonotype has at least ten counts. J is TRBJ2-7 and V is TRBV28, with no clear D. Trimming cost V 7 bases and J 0 bases, with 7 bases left between them. In germline, CDR1 is MDHEN, CDR2 SYDVKM. The CDR3 covers 12 residues. The DNA for the CDR3 is TGTGCCAGCACCCCTAACTCCTACGAGCAGTACTTC. Protein: CASTPNSYEQYF. Looking up the rest from reference TRBV28 and TRBJ2-7 gives the full variable domain: DVKVTQSSRYLVKRTGEKVFLECVQDMDHENMFWYRQDPGLGLRLIYFSYDVKMKEKGDIPEGYSVSREKKERFSLILESASTNQTSMYLCASTPNSYEQYFGPGTRLTVT.

Only a few counts were recorded for this clonotype. This chain uses TRBV5-1 with TRBJ2-1, with D tentatively TRBD2 (6 bases). In germline, CDR1 is SGHRS, CDR2 YFSETQ. This CDR3 contains 16 residues. The ends were cut back, 0 bases at V and 4 bases at J, with 14 bases in the middle. The CDR3 DNA follows: TGCGCCAGCAGCTTGGTGGCTAGCGTAAAATACAATGAGCAGTTCTTC. Protein sequence: CASSLVASVKYNEQFF.

The rearrangement joins TRBV28 to TRBJ2-6; D unresolved. This CDR3 has 13 residues. Germline loops: CDR1 MDHEN, CDR2 SYDVKM. The V end lost 8 bases, the J end lost 2 bases, and 7 bases lay between the germline ends. CDR3 loop: CASRSAGANVLTF. The CDR3 nucleotides read TGTGCCAGCCGCAGCGCTGGGGCCAACGTCCTGACTTTC.

The CDR3 sequence is CASSGNGGELFF. DNA for the CDR3: TGCGCCAGCAGCGGGAACGGCGGGGAGCTGTTTTTT. The chain joins TRBV5-1 to TRBJ2-2; D is undetermined. This CDR3 comprises 12 residues. V gave up 4 bases and J gave up 7 bases, with 8 bases separating them. Germline CDR1 SGHRS, CDR2 YFSETQ.

This clonotype has just a few counts. The V and J genes are TRBV24-1 and TRBJ2-1, with a possible D match to TRBD2 (6 bases). Trimming took off 7 bases at V and 4 bases at J, with 16 bases between the two ends. The CDR3 has 15 amino acids. Germline values: CDR1 KGHDR, CDR2 SFDVKD. The CDR3 DNA follows: TGTGCCACCAGGGGAAGTGGGGGACTTTACAATGAGCAGTTCTTC. This encodes CATRGSGGLYNEQFF.